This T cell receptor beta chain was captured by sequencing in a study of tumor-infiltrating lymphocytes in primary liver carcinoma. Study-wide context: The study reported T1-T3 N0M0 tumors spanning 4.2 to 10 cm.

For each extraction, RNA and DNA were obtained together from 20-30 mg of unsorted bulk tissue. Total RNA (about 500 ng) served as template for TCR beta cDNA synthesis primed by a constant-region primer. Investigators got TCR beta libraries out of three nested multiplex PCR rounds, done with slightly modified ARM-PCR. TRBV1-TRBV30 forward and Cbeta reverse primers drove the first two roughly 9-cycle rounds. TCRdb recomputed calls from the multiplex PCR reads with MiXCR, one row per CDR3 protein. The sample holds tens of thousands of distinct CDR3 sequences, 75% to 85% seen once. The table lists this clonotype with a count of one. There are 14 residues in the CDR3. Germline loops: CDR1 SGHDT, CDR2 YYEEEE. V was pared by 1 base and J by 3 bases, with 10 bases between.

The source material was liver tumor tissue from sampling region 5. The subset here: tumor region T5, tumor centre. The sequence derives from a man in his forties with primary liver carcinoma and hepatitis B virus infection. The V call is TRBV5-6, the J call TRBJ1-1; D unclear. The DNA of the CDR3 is TGTGCCAGCAGCTTGCGGGAATTGGACACTGAAGCTTTCTTT. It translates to CASSLRELDTEAFF.